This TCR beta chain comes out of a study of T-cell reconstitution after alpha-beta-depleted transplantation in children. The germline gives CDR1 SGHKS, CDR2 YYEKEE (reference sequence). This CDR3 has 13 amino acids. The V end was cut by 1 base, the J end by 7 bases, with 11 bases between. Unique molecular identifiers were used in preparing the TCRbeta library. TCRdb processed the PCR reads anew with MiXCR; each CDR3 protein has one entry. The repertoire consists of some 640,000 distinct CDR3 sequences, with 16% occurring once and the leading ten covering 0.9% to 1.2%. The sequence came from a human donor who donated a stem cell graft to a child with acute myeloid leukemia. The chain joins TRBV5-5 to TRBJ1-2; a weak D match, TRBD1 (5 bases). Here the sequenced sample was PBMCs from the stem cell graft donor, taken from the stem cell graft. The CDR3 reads CASSLSGGRGYTF. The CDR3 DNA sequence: TGTGCCAGCAGCTTGTCGGGGGGTCGTGGCTACACCTTC.